Below are 20 T cell receptor beta chains sequenced from a single sample in a study of identical twins. TCRdb independently ran MiXCR on the 5' RACE reads; one entry per CDR3 protein. Of 410,000 or so distinct CDR3 sequences in the sample, 18% were seen once. Source material: naive T cells sorted from blood. The source of these receptors is a man aged 45-60 years in good health.

A note on this clonotype: One end of the junction is discordant with germline, which a read error may explain. V gene TRBV20-1 combines with J gene TRBJ1-3; D unresolved. The CDR3 is made up of 15 amino acids. Looked up from germline, CDR1 is DFQATT and CDR2 is SNEGSKA (reference sequence). The CDR3 nucleotides read TGCAGTGCTAGAGATGGTGAGGCGTCTGGAAACACCATATTTTTT. This gives the protein CSARDGEASGNTIFF.

This clonotype was observed a few times. The rearrangement links TRBV5-6 to TRBJ2-7, with 8 nucleotides matching TRBD1. CDR1 and CDR2 (germline): SGHDT, YYEEEE. Losses at the gene ends were 4 bases for V and 0 bases for J; bases not matched to a gene: 3. CDR3 length: 14 amino acids. The CDR3 nucleotides read TGTGCCAGCAGCAAAGGGACAGGCTCCTACGAGCAGTACTTC. This encodes CASSKGTGSYEQYF.

This rearrangement joins TRBV9 to TRBJ2-4; the D gene could be TRBD1 or TRBD2 (6 bases each). Trimming removed 3 bases at V and 3 bases at J, with 10 bases between. The CDR3 contains 14 residues. Germline V gene lookup returns CDR1 SGDLS and CDR2 YYNGEE. The CDR3 region is CASSGGTNKNIQYF. The CDR3 coding sequence is TGTGCCAGCAGCGGCGGGACAAACAAAAACATTCAGTACTTC. Full variable domain (rest looked up from reference TRBV9 and TRBJ2-4): DSGVTQTPKHLITATGQRVTLRCSPRSGDLSVYWYQQSLDQGLQFLIQYYNGEERAKGNILERFSAQQFPDLHSELNLSSLELGDSALYFCASSGGTNKNIQYFGAGTRLSVL.

This clonotype was detected only a few times. The CDR3 region is CASSLSPAYEQYF. The CDR3 DNA sequence: TGTGCCAGCAGTTTGTCACCGGCTTACGAGCAGTACTTC. J is TRBJ2-7 and V is TRBV6-2 or TRBV6-3; D is unresolved. Trimming took 4 bases from V and 4 from J, leaving 11 bases between them. This CDR3 has 13 amino acids. Per germline, CDR1 MNHEY and CDR2 SVGEGT.

This clonotype was detected ten times or more. V and J are TRBV4-2 and TRBJ2-5; 9 positions agree with TRBD2. CDR1 is LGHNA, CDR2 YNFKEQ, per germline. With 3 bases clipped from V and 2 bases from J, the junction kept 1 base outside the gene matches. CDR3 length equals 14 residues. The CDR3 region has the DNA TGTGCCAGCAGCCAGACTAGCGGACAAGAGACCCAGTACTTC. It translates to CASSQTSGQETQYF.

The genes are TRBV5-5 and TRBJ2-3, with 15 bases identical to TRBD2. The CDR3 is made up of 17 amino acids. V was clipped by 4 bases and J by 4 bases; unmatched bases: 7. The germline gives CDR1 SGHKS, CDR2 YYEKEE (reference sequence). CDR3 loop: CASSTGLAGGPADTQYF. The CDR3 nucleotides are TGTGCCAGCAGCACAGGACTAGCGGGGGGGCCGGCAGATACGCAGTATTTT.

This clonotype was counted at least ten times. The rearrangement joins TRBV25-1 to TRBJ2-2; unclear D gene. Germline values: CDR1 MGHDK, CDR2 SYGVNS. Trimming left V 3 bases short and J 2 bases short, with 7 bases between. CDR3 length equals 14 residues. CDR3 loop: CASSESSNTGELFF. The CDR3 region has the DNA TGTGCCAGCAGTGAGTCCAGTAACACCGGGGAGCTGTTTTTT. Variable domain in full (rest from reference TRBV25-1 and TRBJ2-2): EADIYQTPRYLVIGTGKKITLECSQTMGHDKMYWYQQDPGMELHLIHYSYGVNSTEKGDLSSESTVSRIRTEHFPLTLESARPSHTSQYLCASSESSNTGELFFGEGSRLTVL.

There are many counts of this clonotype. This chain connects TRBV29-1 to TRBJ2-7, with D uncertain. The CDR3 spans 11 residues. Trimming pared 7 bases from V and 7 bases from J, leaving 14 bases between. From germline, CDR1 is SQVTM and CDR2 ANQGSEA. The CDR3 bases are TGCAGCGCCTGGGCCGAACGGGAGCAGTACTTC. Residues: CSAWAEREQYF.

This clonotype occurred once. The rearrangement uses TRBV5-1 and TRBJ2-7; possibly TRBD1 for D (5 bases). The length of the CDR3 is 15 residues. CDR1 SGHRS and CDR2 YFSETQ come from the germline V gene. V lost 4 bases to trimming and J lost 7 bases, with 21 bases between them. The chain's CDR3 is CASSIGRQGASEQYF. The CDR3 DNA sequence: TGCGCCAGCAGCATTGGTAGGCAGGGTGCCTCAGAGCAGTACTTC.

This clonotype was counted a few times. V gene TRBV12-3 or TRBV12-4 combines with J gene TRBJ2-5; D unclear. This CDR3 comprises 14 residues. Trimming pared 5 bases from V and 5 bases from J, leaving 15 bases between. The CDR3 region is CASSDQRSEETQYF. CDR3 coding DNA: TGTGCCAGCAGTGATCAGCGATCTGAGGAGACCCAGTACTTC.

The chain joins TRBV10-3 to TRBJ2-1; 10 positions match TRBD2. The CDR3 consists of 16 residues. V dropped 6 bases and J dropped 4; count of bases not matched to a gene: 9. In germline, CDR1 is ENHRY, CDR2 SYGVKD. The CDR3 region has the DNA TGTGCCATCAGCGACTCTAGCGGGAGAAATTACAATGAGCAGTTCTTC. This gives the protein CAISDSSGRNYNEQFF.

In its sample, this clonotype was seen a few times. The V call is TRBV15, the J call TRBJ1-5; 8 bases match TRBD1. The CDR3 spans 15 residues. Germline loops: CDR1 LNHNV, CDR2 YYDKDF (reference sequence). J lost 6 bases, V lost 5 bases, and 9 bases had no gene match. CDR3 sequence reads: CATSPDRGWAQPQHF. The CDR3 region has the DNA TGTGCCACCAGCCCAGACAGGGGATGGGCTCAGCCCCAGCATTTT.

This clonotype was found a few times. V usage is TRBV5-1 and J usage is TRBJ1-1; no reliable D call. The CDR3 has 13 residues. Germline V gene lookup returns CDR1 SGHRS and CDR2 YFSETQ. V was shortened by 0 bases and J by 8 bases, with 11 bases between the two germline ends. CDR3 residues: CASSLAAGEEAFF. CDR3 sequence (DNA): TGCGCCAGCAGCTTGGCCGCTGGAGAGGAAGCTTTCTTT.

Only a few counts were recorded for this clonotype. The CDR3 loop is CASSLQGSGTGELFF. CDR3 DNA sequence: TGTGCCAGCAGCCTACAGGGGTCAGGCACCGGGGAGCTGTTTTTT. This chain uses TRBV5-5 with TRBJ2-2, with 7 bases that match TRBD1. Germline CDR1 and CDR2: SGHKS and YYEKEE (reference sequence). Losses at the gene ends were 4 bases for V and 4 bases for J; bases not matched to a gene: 7. The CDR3 is 15 residues long.

The rearrangement links TRBV5-5 to TRBJ2-7; D ambiguous. The CDR3 has 14 residues. Germline V gene sequence: CDR1 SGHKS, CDR2 YYEKEE (reference sequence). The V and J ends lost 0 bases and 4 bases respectively, with 11 bases between them. The CDR3 sequence: CASSLVRVLYEQYF. CDR3 nucleotide sequence: TGTGCCAGCAGCTTGGTGAGAGTCTTATACGAGCAGTACTTC.

This clonotype has just a few counts. J is TRBJ2-2 and V is TRBV27; 9 bases align to TRBD2. This CDR3 has 17 amino acids. Trimming cost V 3 bases and J 5 bases; bases outside gene matches: 10. Germline lookup yields CDR1 MNHEY and CDR2 SMNVEV (reference sequence). The CDR3 loop reads CASSLASGIPRTGELFF. The DNA for the CDR3 is TGTGCCAGCAGTTTGGCTAGCGGGATACCTCGGACCGGGGAGCTGTTTTTT.

The table lists this clonotype with many counts. The chain is built from TRBV7-2 and TRBJ2-7; a possible D gene is TRBD2 (5 bases). Trimming pared 5 bases from V and 1 base from J, leaving 12 bases between. Germline values: CDR1 SGHTA, CDR2 FQGNSA. CDR3 length: 14 amino acids. The CDR3 region has the DNA TGTGCCAGCAGCACCCAAACGGGGTCCTACGAGCAGTACTTC. This encodes CASSTQTGSYEQYF.

The chain recombines TRBV28 with TRBJ2-2, with D possibly matching TRBD2 (6 bases). V was cut by 3 bases and J by 5 bases, with 16 bases left in between. The V gene's germline CDR1 is MDHEN and CDR2 SYDVKM. The CDR3 totals 16 residues. CDR3 amino acids: CASSFLGAEGTGELFF. In DNA form, the CDR3 reads TGTGCCAGCAGTTTTCTAGGAGCGGAGGGAACCGGGGAGCTGTTTTTT. Using reference TRBV28 and TRBJ2-2 for the parts outside the CDR3, the full variable domain is DVKVTQSSRYLVKRTGEKVFLECVQDMDHENMFWYRQDPGLGLRLIYFSYDVKMKEKGDIPEGYSVSREKKERFSLILESASTNQTSMYLCASSFLGAEGTGELFFGEGSRLTVL.

This clonotype was detected only a few times. The chain has TRBV20-1 and TRBJ2-3, with 10 bases aligning to TRBD2. CDR3 size: 16 residues. Losses at the gene ends were 3 bases for V and 1 base for J; bases not matched to a gene: 7. Per the germline V gene, CDR1 is DFQATT and CDR2 is SNEGSKA (reference sequence). CDR3 residues: CSASSLAGEGTDTQYF. The CDR3 coding sequence is TGCAGTGCTAGTTCGCTAGCGGGGGAGGGCACAGATACGCAGTATTTT.

There are many counts of this clonotype. This rearrangement joins TRBV12-3 or TRBV12-4 to TRBJ2-2, with a possible D match to TRBD2 (5 bases). CDR3 length: 14 residues. V was trimmed by 2 bases and J by 3 bases, leaving 7 bases between them. The DNA for the CDR3 is TGTGCCAGCAGTTTAATGGGAGACACCGGGGAGCTGTTTTTT. Its translation: CASSLMGDTGELFF.